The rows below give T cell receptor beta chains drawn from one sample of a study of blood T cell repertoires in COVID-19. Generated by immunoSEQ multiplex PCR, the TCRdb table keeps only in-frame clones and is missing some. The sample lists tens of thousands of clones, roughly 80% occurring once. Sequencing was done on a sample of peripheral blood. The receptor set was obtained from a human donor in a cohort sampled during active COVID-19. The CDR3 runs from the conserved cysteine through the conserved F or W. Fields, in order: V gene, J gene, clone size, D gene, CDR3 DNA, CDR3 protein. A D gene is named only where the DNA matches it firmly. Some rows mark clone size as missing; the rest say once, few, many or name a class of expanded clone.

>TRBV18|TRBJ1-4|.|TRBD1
TGTGCCAGCTCACCACCGGGACAGGCTAATGAAAAACTGTTTTTT
CASSPPGQANEKLFF
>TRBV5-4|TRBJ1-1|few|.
TGTGCCAGCAGCCTGGAACCAGGGAATACTGAAGCTTTCTTT
CASSLEPGNTEAFF
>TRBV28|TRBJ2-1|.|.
TGTGCCAGCAGTTTATGGGCCAGCGGGCCCCGCCGCAATGAGCAGTTCTTC
CASSLWASGPRRNEQFF
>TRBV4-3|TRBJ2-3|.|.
TGCGCCAGCAGCCAGCGTCTCGGGGGCACAGATACGCAGTATTTT
CASSQRLGGTDTQYF
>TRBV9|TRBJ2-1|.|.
TGTGCCAGCAGCGTAGCTGGGGGGACGAATGAGCAGTTCTTC
CASSVAGGTNEQFF
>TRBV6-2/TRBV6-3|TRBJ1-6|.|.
TGTGCCAGCAGTGACGGAGGGGCCTCCTATAATTCACCCCTCCACTTT
CASSDGGASYNSPLHF
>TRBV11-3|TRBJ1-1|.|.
TGTGCCAGCAGCTTAGGGCAGGGGAACACTGAAGCTTTCTTT
CASSLGQGNTEAFF
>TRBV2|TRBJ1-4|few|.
TGTGCCACCCAACAGGGACCTAATGAAAAACTGTTTTTT
CATQQGPNEKLFF
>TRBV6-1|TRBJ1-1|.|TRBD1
TGTGCCAGCAGTGGACCACAGGGGTTAGGGTGGGCTGAAGCTTTCTTT
CASSGPQGLGWAEAFF
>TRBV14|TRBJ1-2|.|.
TGTGCCAGCAGCCAAGACGGAGCAGGGCTTAGGGGCTACACCTTC
CASSQDGAGLRGYTF
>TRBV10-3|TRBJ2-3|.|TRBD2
TGTGCCATCAGTGGAGATTCTAGCGGGGGGCTACAATCCGTTACGCAGTATTTT
CAISGDSSGGLQSVTQYF
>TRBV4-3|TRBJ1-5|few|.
TGCGCCAGCAGCCAAGATCGGCAGGGCCATCAGCCCCAGCATTTT
CASSQDRQGHQPQHF
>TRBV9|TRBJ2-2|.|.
TGTGCCAGCCGGAGGGTCATGAACACCGGGGAGCTGTTTTTT
CASRRVMNTGELFF
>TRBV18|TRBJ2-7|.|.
TGTGCCAGCTCACCGGGGTCTGCAATCTACCGCCCGGGGTACGAGCAGTACTTC
CASSPGSAIYRPGYEQYF
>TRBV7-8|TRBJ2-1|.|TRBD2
TGTGCCAGCAGCCCAGGATCGGCTAACGGGGGGAATGAGCAGTTCTTC
CASSPGSANGGNEQFF
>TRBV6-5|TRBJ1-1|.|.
TGTGCCAGCAGTTCTGAGGTTGGCACTGAAGCTTTCTTT
CASSSEVGTEAFF
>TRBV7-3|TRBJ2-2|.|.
TGTGCCAGCAGCTTACTTGGGCCTCGGAACACCGGGGAGCTGTTTTTT
CASSLLGPRNTGELFF
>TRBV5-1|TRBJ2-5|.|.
TGCGCCAGCGGACCGACCGGGGGACCCGAGTGGGAGACCCAGTACTTC
CASGPTGGPEWETQYF